A selection of T cell receptor beta chains follows, all from one sample in a study of blood T cell repertoires in COVID-19. Sequencing was performed with immunoSEQ multiplex PCR; in TCRdb, only in-frame clones are kept and a portion is missing. The sample shows some 190,000 clones, 70% to 85% of them seen only once. Sequenced input: peripheral blood. The source of these receptors is a man at least 80 years old with COVID-19, enrolled during active disease. Both conserved end residues are part of each CDR3. Fields, in order: D gene, V gene, J gene, clone size, CDR3 protein, CDR3 DNA. A D gene is named only where the DNA matches it firmly. Where a row states a size, it is once, few, many or the class of an expanded clone; other rows omit it.

NA,TRBV14,TRBJ2-5,NA,CASSQDRLTSRQETQYF,TGTGCCAGCAGCCAAGATCGCCTCACTAGCCGCCAAGAGACCCAGTACTTC
TRBD1,TRBV6-6,TRBJ1-2,once,CASNLQGGGYTF,TGTGCCAGCAACCTACAGGGGGGTGGCTACACCTTC
TRBD1,TRBV6-4,TRBJ1-4,few,CASRKPSGQGAPGNEKLFF,TGTGCCAGCAGGAAGCCCTCTGGACAGGGGGCGCCAGGTAATGAAAAACTGTTTTTT
TRBD2,TRBV10-3,TRBJ2-5,NA,CAISEPSGRGGRETQYF,TGTGCCATCAGTGAGCCCTCGGGGCGGGGGGGCCGTGAGACCCAGTACTTC
TRBD1,TRBV5-4,TRBJ1-6,NA,CASSPGTGANNSPLHF,TGTGCCAGCAGCCCGGGGACAGGGGCTAACAATTCACCCCTCCACTTT
TRBD1,TRBV29-1,TRBJ1-2,NA,CSVEVWDSYGYTF,TGCAGCGTTGAAGTATGGGACAGCTATGGCTACACCTTC
TRBD1,TRBV5-4,TRBJ1-2,NA,CASSVGEGARGYTF,TGTGCCAGCAGCGTTGGAGAGGGGGCGCGGGGCTACACCTTC
NA,TRBV7-6,TRBJ2-6,NA,CASSLGQAGANVLTF,TGTGCCAGCAGCTTAGGACAGGCTGGGGCCAACGTCCTGACTTTC
NA,TRBV9,TRBJ2-3,NA,CASSPPGSTDTQYF,TGTGCCAGCAGCCCCCCGGGAAGCACAGATACGCAGTATTTT
NA,TRBV7-2,TRBJ2-5,NA,CASSLGLAQETQYF,TGTGCCAGCAGCTTAGGGCTAGCCCAAGAGACCCAGTACTTC
NA,TRBV6-5,TRBJ2-7,once,CASSRGGQPYEQYF,TGTGCCAGCAGCCGAGGGGGACAACCCTACGAGCAGTACTTC
NA,TRBV10-3,TRBJ1-1,few,CAISELGEGYTEAFF,TGTGCCATCAGTGAGCTCGGGGAGGGCTACACTGAAGCTTTCTTT
NA,TRBV7-3,TRBJ2-2,NA,CASSPQNTGELFF,TGTGCCAGCAGCCCCCAGAACACCGGGGAGCTGTTTTTT
TRBD1,TRBV12-3/TRBV12-4,TRBJ2-5,NA,CASSFGTGETQYF,TGTGCCAGCAGTTTCGGGACAGGAGAGACCCAGTACTTC
NA,TRBV6-5,TRBJ2-3,NA,CASRKSQGSYTQYF,TGTGCCAGCAGAAAATCCCAGGGATCCTATACGCAGTATTTT
NA,TRBV5-1,TRBJ1-1,NA,CASSPTALGTEAFF,TGCGCCAGCAGCCCGACAGCGCTGGGGACTGAAGCTTTCTTT
TRBD2,TRBV27,TRBJ2-7,NA,CASSLRLAGVKSYEQYF,TGTGCCAGCAGTTTGAGACTAGCGGGGGTCAAATCCTACGAGCAGTACTTC
TRBD1,TRBV27,TRBJ2-7,NA,CASSPWTGGAEIAYEQYF,TGTGCCAGCAGTCCGTGGACAGGGGGCGCTGAAATTGCCTACGAGCAGTACTTC
NA,TRBV3-1/TRBV3-2,TRBJ2-5,NA,CASSQDKRQPVYLETQYF,TGTGCCAGCAGCCAAGATAAGCGCCAGCCGGTATACCTAGAGACCCAGTACTTC
NA,TRBV9,TRBJ1-2,NA,CATGKDNYGYTF,TGTGCCACAGGAAAAGATAACTATGGCTACACCTTC
NA,TRBV27,TRBJ1-5,NA,CASSLSGSQPQHF,TGTGCCAGCAGTTTATCGGGGAGTCAGCCCCAGCATTTT
NA,TRBV5-5,TRBJ1-1,few,CASSLWDNHEAFF,TGTGCCAGCAGCCTGTGGGACAATCACGAAGCTTTCTTT
NA,TRBV5-6,TRBJ2-3,NA,CASSVQVTDTQYF,TGTGCCAGCAGCGTACAAGTCACAGATACGCAGTATTTT
NA,TRBV12-5,TRBJ2-1,NA,CASGFGRGRQFF,TGTGCTAGTGGTTTTGGGAGGGGGAGGCAGTTCTTC
TRBD1,TRBV19,TRBJ2-6,NA,CASSYRDRLSGANVLTF,TGTGCCAGTAGTTACCGGGACAGGCTTTCTGGGGCCAACGTCCTGACTTTC
NA,TRBV11-2,TRBJ1-6,NA,CASSSYRAGAYNSPLHF,TGTGCCAGCAGCTCTTACAGGGCAGGGGCCTATAATTCACCCCTCCACTTT
NA,TRBV6-1,TRBJ1-6,NA,CASSEALGRDSPLHF,TGTGCCAGCAGTGAAGCGCTAGGGAGGGATTCACCCCTCCACTTT
TRBD1,TRBV3-1/TRBV3-2,TRBJ1-1,NA,CASSQAQGGREEAFF,TGTGCCAGCAGCCAAGCCCAAGGGGGCCGGGAGGAAGCTTTCTTT
NA,TRBV15,TRBJ1-6,few,CATSRDKKLYNSPLHF,TGTGCCACCAGCAGAGATAAAAAGCTCTATAATTCACCCCTCCACTTT
NA,TRBV27,TRBJ2-1,NA,CASSFQHPRAVSGEQFF,TGTGCCAGCAGTTTCCAACACCCCAGGGCGGTCAGTGGTGAGCAGTTCTTC